These 14 T cell receptor beta chains came from one sample sequenced in a study of T cell responses to AZD1222 COVID-19 vaccine. Sequencing was performed with immunoSEQ multiplex PCR; in TCRdb, only in-frame clones are kept and a portion is missing. The table includes roughly 150,000 clones, approximately 94% detected once. Here the sequenced sample was peripheral blood, taken 28 days after the second AZD1222 dose. The receptor set was obtained from an adult who received the AZD1222 COVID-19 vaccine.

In this sample, this clone turned up once. The chain links TRBV7-2 to TRBJ2-3, with D perhaps assigned TRBD1 or TRBD2 (5 bases each). CDR1 is SGHTA, CDR2 FQGNSA, per germline. V lost 3 bases, J lost 2 bases, and 9 bases lay in between. CDR3 length equals 14 residues. In nucleotides, the CDR3 is TGTGCCAGCAGCTTGATGGGGACCACAGATACGCAGTATTTT. It specifies CASSLMGTTDTQYF.

This clone occurred a few times. The J gene is TRBJ2-5, the V gene TRBV9, with D possibly matching TRBD2 (6 bases). This CDR3 spans 15 amino acids. CDR1 SGDLS and CDR2 YYNGEE come from the germline V gene. Between the trimmed V and J ends, which lost 4 bases and 1 base, there was a span of 14 bases. The CDR3 DNA follows: TGTGCCAGCAGCCCAGATAGCGGAACCCAAGAGACCCAGTACTTC. Its protein is CASSPDSGTQETQYF.

The chain joins TRBV5-1 to TRBJ2-1; 9 positions match TRBD2. CDR3 size: 15 residues. Germline V gene lookup returns CDR1 SGHRS and CDR2 YFSETQ. V lost 4 bases to trimming and J lost 4 bases; unmatched junction nucleotides: 6. The CDR3 coding sequence is TGCGCCAGCAGCCGAACTAGCGGGCGATACAATGAGCAGTTCTTC. This sequence encodes CASSRTSGRYNEQFF.

The chain combines TRBV7-8 with TRBJ1-1; D ambiguous. CDR3 length equals 14 residues. Trimming took off 1 base at V and 2 bases at J, with 8 bases between the two ends. The germline V gene encodes CDR1 SGHVS and CDR2 FQNEAQ. This CDR3 reads CASSLVMGNTEAFF. CDR3 sequence (DNA): TGTGCCAGCAGCTTAGTTATGGGCAACACTGAAGCTTTCTTT.

V is TRBV5-1 and J is TRBJ1-6; D gene uncertain. V was clipped by 2 bases and J by 7 bases, with 10 bases between them. The length of the CDR3 is 14 residues. Germline V gives CDR1 SGHRS, CDR2 YFSETQ. The CDR3 DNA reads TGCGCCAGCAGCTTTGGAGATCCCAATTCACCCCTCCACTTT. It yields the protein CASSFGDPNSPLHF.

The V and J genes are TRBV5-5 and TRBJ2-7; 8 bases fit TRBD2. This CDR3 is 16 amino acids long. Trimming removed 4 bases from V and 5 bases from J; junction bases left unmatched: 14. Germline CDR1 SGHKS, CDR2 YYEKEE (reference sequence). CDR3 DNA sequence: TGTGCCAGCAGCCCGGGTGGGGGCGGGAGGCTCCACGAGCAGTACTTC. Translation: CASSPGGGGRLHEQYF.

This chain uses TRBV5-4 with TRBJ2-7; no definite D call. The CDR3 covers 14 residues. From germline, CDR1 is SGHNT and CDR2 YYREEE (reference sequence). V shed 0 bases and J shed 2 bases, with 9 bases lying between them. Here the CDR3 DNA reads TGTGCCAGCAGCTTGGGGTCGGAGACCTACGAGCAGTACTTC. Translated: CASSLGSETYEQYF.

V is TRBV30 and J is TRBJ2-2; the match to TRBD2 covers 7 bases. Germline CDR1 GTSNPN, CDR2 SVGIG (reference sequence). The CDR3 covers 13 residues. V lost 4 bases, J lost 7 bases, and 6 bases stayed unmatched. The CDR3 bases are TGTGCCTGGAATCCAGCGGGATACGGGGAGCTGTTTTTT. It yields the protein CAWNPAGYGELFF.

The chain is built from TRBV7-9 and TRBJ1-1; no firm D call. V was shortened by 0 bases and J by 4 bases, with 9 bases between the two germline ends. The CDR3 contains 14 residues. In germline, CDR1 is SEHNR, CDR2 FQNEAQ (reference sequence). CDR3 sequence: CASSLAPAGTEAFF. The CDR3 nucleotides are TGTGCCAGCAGCTTAGCCCCAGCTGGCACTGAAGCTTTCTTT.

The V gene is TRBV10-3, the J gene TRBJ1-4; D possibly corresponds to TRBD1 (5 bases). V was pared by 0 bases and J by 6 bases, with 11 bases between. Germline CDR1 is ENHRY and CDR2 is SYGVKD. This CDR3 comprises 15 residues. The CDR3 bases are TGTGCCATCAGTGAGTCCAGGGACGGATATGAAAAACTGTTTTTT. Translated: CAISESRDGYEKLFF.

This clone was found once. The chain couples TRBV7-6 to TRBJ2-2, with D perhaps TRBD1 (6 bases). The germline V gene has CDR1 SGHVS and CDR2 FNYEAQ. V was shortened by 3 bases and J by 8 bases, with 13 bases between the two germline ends. This CDR3 comprises 14 residues. CDR3 nucleotide sequence: TGTGCCAGCAGCTTCCGGACAGTAGGGGGGGAGCTGTTTTTT. Protein: CASSFRTVGGELFF.

Only one count was recorded for this clone. This chain links TRBV2 with TRBJ2-3; D remains unclear. This CDR3 is 14 amino acids long. Germline lookup yields CDR1 SNHLY and CDR2 FYNNEI. V lost 7 bases to trimming and J lost 1 base, with 12 bases between them. CDR3 coding DNA: TGTGCCAGCAATTCAGGCGGTGGCACAGATACGCAGTATTTT. The encoded protein is CASNSGGGTDTQYF.

The chain joins TRBV28 to TRBJ2-1, with D perhaps TRBD1 or TRBD2 (5 bases each). In germline, CDR1 is MDHEN, CDR2 SYDVKM. Trimming took off 4 bases at V and 2 bases at J, with 12 bases between the two ends. The CDR3 has 15 amino acids. The CDR3 nucleotides read TGTGCCAGCAGTTCAGGGACGGAAACCTACAATGAGCAGTTCTTC. Its protein product is CASSSGTETYNEQFF. Full variable domain (outside the CDR3, taken from reference TRBV28 and TRBJ2-1): DVKVTQSSRYLVKRTGEKVFLECVQDMDHENMFWYRQDPGLGLRLIYFSYDVKMKEKGDIPEGYSVSREKKERFSLILESASTNQTSMYLCASSSGTETYNEQFFGPGTRLTVL.

The V and J genes are TRBV30 and TRBJ1-1; weak D call: TRBD1 (5 bases). Trimming left V 0 bases short and J 4 bases short, with 9 bases between. The germline CDR1 and CDR2 sequences are GTSNPN and SVGIG (reference sequence). The CDR3 has 13 amino acids. In nucleotides, the CDR3 is TGTGCCTGGAGTGTAGGAGGGGTCACTGAAGCTTTCTTT. This translates into CAWSVGGVTEAFF. Together with reference TRBV30 and TRBJ1-1, the CDR3 gives the full variable domain: SQTIHQWPATLVQPVGSPLSLECTVEGTSNPNLYWYRQAAGRGLQLLFYSVGIGQISSEVPQNLSASRPQDRQFILSSKKLLLSDSGFYLCAWSVGGVTEAFFGQGTRLTVV.